The 20 T cell receptor beta chains below come from one sample, sequenced in a study of cytomegalovirus exposure and HLA in healthy donors. Sequencing was performed with immunoSEQ multiplex PCR; in TCRdb, only in-frame clones are kept and a portion is missing. The table includes 90,000 to 150,000 clones, 70% to 90% detected once. The source material was PBMCs. The receptors come from a woman under 30 in good health and CMV-seropositive.

The chain couples TRBV5-6 to TRBJ1-6, with TRBD1 as a possible D gene (6 bases). V lost 1 base and J 7 bases, leaving 12 bases between the germline ends. The V gene's germline CDR1 is SGHDT and CDR2 YYEEEE. The CDR3 has 15 residues. Here the CDR3 DNA reads TGTGCCAGCAGCTTGAGGGGGGGCAGGAATTCACCCCTCCACTTT. Its protein is CASSLRGGRNSPLHF.

The chain couples TRBV18 to TRBJ2-7, with 7 bases matching TRBD1. CDR1 is KGHSH and CDR2 is LQKENI in the germline V gene. This CDR3 is built from 14 residues. V was pared by 6 bases and J by 6 bases, with 11 bases of the junction left unmatched. CDR3 bases: TGTGCCAGCTCTTCCACGGGGACAGCGGTCGAGCAGTACTTC. Its protein product is CASSSTGTAVEQYF.

This chain uses TRBV7-2 with TRBJ1-3; a weak D match, TRBD1 (6 bases). The germline V and J ends were trimmed by 4 bases and 7 bases, with 14 bases remaining between them. The CDR3 has 14 residues. Germline lookup yields CDR1 SGHTA and CDR2 FQGNSA. The DNA of the CDR3 is TGTGCCAGCAGCTCAAGACGGCAGGGGAACACCATATATTTT. Translated, it gives CASSSRRQGNTIYF. Complete variable domain (other parts from reference TRBV7-2 and TRBJ1-3): GAGVSQSPSNKVTEKGKDVELRCDPISGHTALYWYRQSLGQGLEFLIYFQGNSAPDKSGLPSDRFSAERTGGSVSTLTIQRTQQEDSAVYLCASSSRRQGNTIYFGEGSWLTVV.

The chain uses TRBV4-1 and TRBJ1-5; D uncertain. V lost 1 base and J lost 1, with 8 bases in between. The CDR3 loop spans 15 amino acids. Germline V gene data show CDR1 as MGHRA and CDR2 as YSYEKL. The CDR3 DNA sequence: TGCGCCAGCAGCCAAGCAGAGGGCAGCAATCAGCCCCAGCATTTT. Protein sequence: CASSQAEGSNQPQHF.

The V call is TRBV7-9, the J call TRBJ2-1; D perhaps matches TRBD2 (5 bases). Germline loops: CDR1 SEHNR, CDR2 FQNEAQ (reference sequence). The V end was cut by 4 bases, the J end by 7 bases, with 8 bases between. CDR3 length equals 12 residues. The CDR3 DNA is TGTGCCAGCAGCTCAACTAGAAATGAGCAGTTCTTC. Encoded protein: CASSSTRNEQFF.

This clone was seen repeatedly, ten times or more. The V gene is TRBV28, the J gene TRBJ1-5, with D perhaps TRBD1 (6 bases). This CDR3 contains 16 residues. Per germline, CDR1 MDHEN and CDR2 SYDVKM. V was cut by 6 bases and J by 4 bases, with 19 bases left in between. The CDR3 reads CASSPHGTGINQPQHF. CDR3 nucleotides: TGTGCCAGCAGCCCTCACGGAACAGGGATTAATCAGCCCCAGCATTTT.

CDR3 DNA: TGTGCCAGCAGCTTAGGAACAGTCATCACTGAAGCTTTCTTT. This gives the protein CASSLGTVITEAFF. The chain uses TRBV11-3 and TRBJ1-1; D not certain. Per the germline V gene, CDR1 is SGHNT and CDR2 is YENEEA. The V end was cut by 1 base, the J end by 4 bases, with 10 bases between. The CDR3 is 14 amino acids.

This clone occurred a few times. The rearrangement uses TRBV1 and TRBJ2-7; the DNA was not used to check the table's D call, TRBD2. TRBV1 corresponds to a pseudogene. The CDR3 spans 15 residues. The CDR3 DNA is TGCACCAGCAGCCAAGAACCAGGCGGGGCCTACGAGCAGTACTTC. This codes for CTSSQEPGGAYEQYF.

DNA for the CDR3: TGTGCCAGCAGTGATGTACAGGGGGCAAAAGGCTACACCTTC. The encoded protein is CASSDVQGAKGYTF. The J gene is TRBJ1-2, the V gene TRBV6-1; TRBD1 matches at 9 bases. CDR3 length: 14 amino acids. Germline V CDR1 and CDR2: MNHNS, SASEGT. V shed 3 bases, J shed 8 bases, and the junction held 7 bases outside the gene matches.

The CDR3 nucleotides are TGTGCCAGCAGCGAACGGGGCAGGGGTACTAATCAGCCCCAGCATTTT. It codes for CASSERGRGTNQPQHF. The J gene is TRBJ1-5, the V gene TRBV7-2, with D possibly TRBD1 on 6 matching bases. Deletions cut 5 bases from V and 4 bases from J, with 18 bases between. This CDR3 has 16 residues. Germline V gene sequence: CDR1 SGHTA, CDR2 FQGNSA.

This chain uses TRBV6-4 with TRBJ1-5; 7 nucleotides match TRBD1. The germline V gene has CDR1 MRHNA and CDR2 SNTAGT. V lost 10 bases to trimming and J lost 0 bases; unmatched junction nucleotides: 9. This CDR3 is 15 amino acids long. The DNA of the CDR3 is TGTGCCATCCACCGGGACAGCCCTAGCAATCAGCCCCAGCATTTT. Protein sequence: CAIHRDSPSNQPQHF.

The chain uses TRBV5-1 and TRBJ2-5; D may be TRBD2 (5 bases). The ends were cut back, 1 base at V and 0 bases at J, with 16 bases in the middle. The CDR3 length is 17 residues. In germline, CDR1 is SGHRS, CDR2 YFSETQ. In nucleotides, the CDR3 is TGCGCCAGCAGCTTGAAGAGGGTAGATCTGTACCAAGAGACCCAGTACTTC. Protein sequence: CASSLKRVDLYQETQYF.

The genes are TRBV9 and TRBJ1-2, with 8 positions matching TRBD1. Germline CDR1 reads SGDLS; CDR2 reads YYNGEE. The CDR3 runs 13 residues. Trimming removed 2 bases from V and 6 bases from J; junction bases left unmatched: 3. CDR3 sequence reads: CASSVGQGNGYTF. CDR3 DNA: TGTGCCAGCAGCGTCGGACAGGGTAATGGCTACACCTTC.

The chain is built from TRBV4-3 and TRBJ2-2; tentatively, D is TRBD2 (6 bases). The CDR3 spans 16 residues. Trimming pared 4 bases from V and 4 bases from J, leaving 16 bases between. Looked up from germline, CDR1 is LGHNA and CDR2 is YSLEER. CDR3 sequence reads: CASSLWRVQFTGELFF. In nucleotides, the CDR3 is TGCGCCAGCAGCCTGTGGAGGGTACAGTTCACCGGGGAGCTGTTTTTT.

The CDR3 DNA follows: TGTGCCAGCAGCGTGTCAGTCCAAGAGACCCAGTACTTC. Protein sequence: CASSVSVQETQYF. The chain carries TRBV9 and TRBJ2-5; D gene unclear. Germline V gene data show CDR1 as SGDLS and CDR2 as YYNGEE. Trimming took 2 bases from V and 1 from J, leaving 6 bases between them. The CDR3 runs 13 residues.

This clone occurred a few times. This rearrangement joins TRBV19 to TRBJ1-1, with 9 bases aligning to TRBD1. This CDR3 has 14 residues. Germline V CDR1 and CDR2: LNHDA, SQIVND (reference sequence). The J segment lost 6 bases and the V segment lost 6 bases, leaving 8 bases of the junction unmatched. CDR3 amino acids: CASRPNRGRAEAFF. The CDR3 region has the DNA TGTGCCAGTAGACCGAACAGGGGGCGGGCTGAAGCTTTCTTT. Complete variable domain (other parts from reference TRBV19 and TRBJ1-1): DGGITQSPKYLFRKEGQNVTLSCEQNLNHDAMYWYRQDPGQGLRLIYYSQIVNDFQKGDIAEGYSVSREKKESFPLTVTSAQKNPTAFYLCASRPNRGRAEAFFGQGTRLTVV.

The chain uses TRBV19 and TRBJ1-3; 8 positions match TRBD1. The CDR3 extends over 15 amino acids. The germline V gene encodes CDR1 LNHDA and CDR2 SQIVND (reference sequence). Trimming at V came to 5 bases and at J to 0 bases, leaving 3 bases not matched to a gene. CDR3: CASSDRGLSGNTIYF. CDR3 bases: TGTGCCAGTAGTGACAGGGGACTCTCTGGAAACACCATATATTTT.

The V and J genes are TRBV6-6 and TRBJ2-7, with a possible D match to TRBD1 (5 bases). Trimming stripped 0 bases from V and 6 bases from J, with 18 bases between. The V gene's germline CDR1 is MNHNY and CDR2 SVGAGI (reference sequence). The CDR3 extends over 16 amino acids. The CDR3 DNA sequence: TGTGCCAGCAGTTACTCGTTGCCTCAGGGAAAGCGCGAGCAGTACTTC. Its translation is CASSYSLPQGKREQYF.

This chain uses TRBV15 with TRBJ2-5; D uncertain. The CDR3 has 16 amino acids. The V gene lost 4 bases and the J gene lost 2 bases, with 17 bases spanning the gap. Germline values: CDR1 LNHNV, CDR2 YYDKDF (reference sequence). CDR3 region: CATSTGGASVQETQYF. The CDR3 DNA sequence: TGTGCCACCAGCACCGGCGGCGCGAGCGTTCAAGAGACCCAGTACTTC.

This clone has just a few counts. V is TRBV2 and J is TRBJ1-6; 8 nucleotides align to TRBD1. Germline V gene sequence: CDR1 SNHLY, CDR2 FYNNEI. The junction had 1 base not matched to a gene; V was cut back by 4 bases and J by 5 bases. The CDR3 has 14 residues. This CDR3 is CASSGQGNNSPLHF. The DNA for the CDR3 is TGTGCCAGCAGTGGACAGGGGAATAATTCACCCCTCCACTTT.